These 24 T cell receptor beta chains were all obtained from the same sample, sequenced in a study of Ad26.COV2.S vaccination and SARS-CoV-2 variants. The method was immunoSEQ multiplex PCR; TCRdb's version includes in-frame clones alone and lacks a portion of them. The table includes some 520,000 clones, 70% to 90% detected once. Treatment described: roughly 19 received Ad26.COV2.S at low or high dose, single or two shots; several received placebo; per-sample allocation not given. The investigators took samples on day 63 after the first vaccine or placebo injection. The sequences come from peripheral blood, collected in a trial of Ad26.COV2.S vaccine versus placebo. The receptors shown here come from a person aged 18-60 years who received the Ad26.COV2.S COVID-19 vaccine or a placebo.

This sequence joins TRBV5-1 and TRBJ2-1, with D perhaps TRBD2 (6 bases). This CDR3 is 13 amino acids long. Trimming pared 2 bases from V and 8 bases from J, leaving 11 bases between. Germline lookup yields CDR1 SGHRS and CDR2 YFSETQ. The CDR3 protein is CASSFRGGDEQFF. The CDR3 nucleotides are TGCGCCAGCAGCTTCCGGGGAGGCGATGAGCAGTTCTTC.

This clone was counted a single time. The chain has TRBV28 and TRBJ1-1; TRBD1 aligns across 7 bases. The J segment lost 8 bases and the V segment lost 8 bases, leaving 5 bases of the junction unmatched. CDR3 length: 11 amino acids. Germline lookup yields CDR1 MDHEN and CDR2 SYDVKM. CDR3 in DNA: TGTGCCAGCCGGGCCAGGGGGGAAGCTTTCTTT. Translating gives CASRARGEAFF.

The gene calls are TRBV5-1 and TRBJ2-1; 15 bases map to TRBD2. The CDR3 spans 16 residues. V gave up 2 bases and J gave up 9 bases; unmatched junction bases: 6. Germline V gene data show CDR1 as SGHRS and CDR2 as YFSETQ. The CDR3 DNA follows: TGCGCCAGCAGCTTCGGACTAGCGGGAGGGTTGGGTGAGCAGTTCTTC. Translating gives CASSFGLAGGLGEQFF.

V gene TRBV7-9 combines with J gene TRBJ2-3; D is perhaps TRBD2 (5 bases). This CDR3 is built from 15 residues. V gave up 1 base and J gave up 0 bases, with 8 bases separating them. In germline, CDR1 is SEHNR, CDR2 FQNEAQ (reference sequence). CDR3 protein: CASSLEGRSTDTQYF. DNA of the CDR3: TGTGCCAGCAGCTTAGAAGGGAGAAGCACAGATACGCAGTATTTT.

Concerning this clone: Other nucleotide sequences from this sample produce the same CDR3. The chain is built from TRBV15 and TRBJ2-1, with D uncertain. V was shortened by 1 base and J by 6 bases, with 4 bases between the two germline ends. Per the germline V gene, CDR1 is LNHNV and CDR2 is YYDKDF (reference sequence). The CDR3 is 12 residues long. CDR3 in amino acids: CATSRAGNEQFF. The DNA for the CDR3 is TGTGCCACCAGCAGAGCGGGCAATGAGCAGTTCTTC. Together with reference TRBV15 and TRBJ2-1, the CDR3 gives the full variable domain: DAMVIQNPRYQVTQFGKPVTLSCSQTLNHNVMYWYQQKSSQAPKLLFHYYDKDFNNEADTPDNFQSRRPNTSFCFLDIRSPGLGDTAMYLCATSRAGNEQFFGPGTRLTVL.

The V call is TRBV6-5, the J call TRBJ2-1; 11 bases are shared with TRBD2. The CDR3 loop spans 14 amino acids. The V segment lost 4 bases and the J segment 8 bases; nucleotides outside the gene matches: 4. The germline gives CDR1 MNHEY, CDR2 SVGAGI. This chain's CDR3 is CASSLAGGSHEQFF. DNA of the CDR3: TGTGCCAGCAGTTTAGCGGGAGGGAGCCATGAGCAGTTCTTC.

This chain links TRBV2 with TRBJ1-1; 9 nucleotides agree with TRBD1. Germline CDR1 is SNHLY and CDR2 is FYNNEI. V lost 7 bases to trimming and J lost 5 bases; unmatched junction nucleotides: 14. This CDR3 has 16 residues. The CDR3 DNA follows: TGTGCCAGCATCCTTAGGGGACAGGGACGGGGGACTGAAGCTTTCTTT. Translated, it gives CASILRGQGRGTEAFF.

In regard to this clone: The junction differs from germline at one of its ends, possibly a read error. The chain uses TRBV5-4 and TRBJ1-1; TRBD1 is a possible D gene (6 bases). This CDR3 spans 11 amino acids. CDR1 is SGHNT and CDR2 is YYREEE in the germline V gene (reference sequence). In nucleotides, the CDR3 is TGCCGTCAGGGGTCGGACACTGAAGCTTTCTTT. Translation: CRQGSDTEAFF. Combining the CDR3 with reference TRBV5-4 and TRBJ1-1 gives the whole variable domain ETGVTQSPTHLIKTRGQQVTLRCSSQSGHNTVSWYQQALGQGPQFIFQYYREEENGRGNFPPRFSGLQFPNYSSELNVNALELDDSALYLCRQGSDTEAFFGQGTRLTVV.

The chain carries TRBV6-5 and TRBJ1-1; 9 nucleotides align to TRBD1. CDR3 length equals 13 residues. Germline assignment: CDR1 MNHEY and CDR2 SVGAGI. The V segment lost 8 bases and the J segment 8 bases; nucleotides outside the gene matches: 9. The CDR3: CASRSPGTGEAFF. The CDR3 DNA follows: TGTGCCAGCCGTAGCCCCGGGACAGGGGAAGCTTTCTTT.

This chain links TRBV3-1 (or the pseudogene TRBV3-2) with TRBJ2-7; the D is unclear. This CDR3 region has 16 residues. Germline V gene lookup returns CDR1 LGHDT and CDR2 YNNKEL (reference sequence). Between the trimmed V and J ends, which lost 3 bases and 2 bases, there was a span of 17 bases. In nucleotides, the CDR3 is TGTGCCAGCAGCCAGACCTCGAGGTTATCTCCCTACGAGCAGTACTTC. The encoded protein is CASSQTSRLSPYEQYF.

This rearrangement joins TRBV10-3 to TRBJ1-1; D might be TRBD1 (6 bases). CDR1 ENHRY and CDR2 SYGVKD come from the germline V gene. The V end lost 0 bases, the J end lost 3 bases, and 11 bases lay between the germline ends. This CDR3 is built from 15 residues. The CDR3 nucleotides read TGTGCCATCAGTGAGTCTGGTCAGGGGCACACTGAAGCTTTCTTT. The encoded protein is CAISESGQGHTEAFF.

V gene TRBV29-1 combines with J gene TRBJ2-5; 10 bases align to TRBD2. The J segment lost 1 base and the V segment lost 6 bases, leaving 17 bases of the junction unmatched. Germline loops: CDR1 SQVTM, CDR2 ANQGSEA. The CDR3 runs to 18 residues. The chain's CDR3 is CSVPSGRGPWSPQETQYF. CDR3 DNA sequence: TGCAGCGTCCCTAGCGGGAGAGGCCCCTGGTCCCCCCAAGAGACCCAGTACTTC. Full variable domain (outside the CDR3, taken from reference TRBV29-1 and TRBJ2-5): SAVISQKPSRDICQRGTSLTIQCQVDSQVTMMFWYRQQPGQSLTLIATANQGSEATYESGFVIDKFPISRPNLTFSTLTVSNMSPEDSSIYLCSVPSGRGPWSPQETQYFGPGTRLLVL.

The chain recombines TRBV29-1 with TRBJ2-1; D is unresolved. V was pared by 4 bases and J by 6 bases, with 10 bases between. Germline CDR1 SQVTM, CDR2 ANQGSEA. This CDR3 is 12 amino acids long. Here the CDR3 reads CSVGQLGNEQFF. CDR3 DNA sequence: TGCAGCGTTGGGCAGTTGGGCAATGAGCAGTTCTTC.

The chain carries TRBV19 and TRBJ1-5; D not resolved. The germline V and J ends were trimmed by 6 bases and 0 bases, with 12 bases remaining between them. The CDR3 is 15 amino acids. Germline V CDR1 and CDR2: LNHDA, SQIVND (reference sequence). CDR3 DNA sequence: TGTGCCAGTAGGACCCAAGGGAATAGCAATCAGCCCCAGCATTTT. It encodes CASRTQGNSNQPQHF. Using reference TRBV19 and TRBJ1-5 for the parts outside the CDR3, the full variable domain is DGGITQSPKYLFRKEGQNVTLSCEQNLNHDAMYWYRQDPGQGLRLIYYSQIVNDFQKGDIAEGYSVSREKKESFPLTVTSAQKNPTAFYLCASRTQGNSNQPQHFGDGTRLSIL.

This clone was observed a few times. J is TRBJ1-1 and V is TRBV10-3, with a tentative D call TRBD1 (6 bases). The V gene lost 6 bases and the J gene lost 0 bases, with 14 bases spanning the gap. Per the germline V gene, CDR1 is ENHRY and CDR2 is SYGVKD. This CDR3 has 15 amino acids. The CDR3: CAISGQFLMNTEAFF. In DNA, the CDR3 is TGTGCCATCAGCGGACAGTTTCTCATGAACACTGAAGCTTTCTTT.

CDR3 in amino acids: CAWSATSHEQYF. CDR3 bases: TGTGCCTGGAGTGCGACTAGCCACGAGCAGTACTTC. The genes are TRBV30 and TRBJ2-7; 7 positions agree with TRBD2. V trimming: 1 base; J trimming: 5 bases; junction bases outside the gene matches: 2. The CDR3 extends over 12 amino acids. Germline V gene lookup returns CDR1 GTSNPN and CDR2 SVGIG (reference sequence).

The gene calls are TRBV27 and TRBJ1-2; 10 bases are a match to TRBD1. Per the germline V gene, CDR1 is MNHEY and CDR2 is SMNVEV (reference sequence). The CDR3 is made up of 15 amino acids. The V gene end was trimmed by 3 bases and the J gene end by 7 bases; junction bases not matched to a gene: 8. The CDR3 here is CASSFRDRGFGGYTF. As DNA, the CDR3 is TGTGCCAGCAGTTTCCGGGACAGGGGTTTTGGTGGCTACACCTTC.

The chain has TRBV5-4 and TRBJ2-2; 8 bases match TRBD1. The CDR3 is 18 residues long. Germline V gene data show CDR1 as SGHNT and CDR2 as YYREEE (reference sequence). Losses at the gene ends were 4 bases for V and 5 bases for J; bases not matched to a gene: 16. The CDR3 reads CASSPMAGGAGDTGELFF. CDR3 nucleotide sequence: TGTGCCAGCAGCCCCATGGCAGGGGGCGCGGGTGATACCGGGGAGCTGTTTTTT.

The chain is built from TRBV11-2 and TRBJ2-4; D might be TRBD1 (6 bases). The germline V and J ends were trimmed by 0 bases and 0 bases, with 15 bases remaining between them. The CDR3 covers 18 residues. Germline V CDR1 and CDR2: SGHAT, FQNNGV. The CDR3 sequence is CASSLDLGAALAKNIQYF. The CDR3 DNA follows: TGTGCCAGCAGCTTAGATCTGGGGGCAGCACTAGCCAAAAACATTCAGTACTTC.

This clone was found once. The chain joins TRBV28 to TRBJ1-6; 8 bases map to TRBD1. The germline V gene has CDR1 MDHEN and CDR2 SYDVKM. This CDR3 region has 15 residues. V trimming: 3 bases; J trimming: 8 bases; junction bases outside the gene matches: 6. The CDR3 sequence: CASSFRRQGHSPLHF. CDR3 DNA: TGTGCCAGCAGTTTCCGGAGACAGGGGCATTCACCCCTCCACTTT.

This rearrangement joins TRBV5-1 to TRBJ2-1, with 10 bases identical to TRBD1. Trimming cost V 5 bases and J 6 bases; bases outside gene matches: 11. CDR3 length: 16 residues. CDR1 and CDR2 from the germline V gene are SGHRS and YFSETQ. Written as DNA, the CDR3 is TGCGCCAGCAGTATCCTTCCCGGGACAGGGGTCAATGAGCAGTTCTTC. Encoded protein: CASSILPGTGVNEQFF.

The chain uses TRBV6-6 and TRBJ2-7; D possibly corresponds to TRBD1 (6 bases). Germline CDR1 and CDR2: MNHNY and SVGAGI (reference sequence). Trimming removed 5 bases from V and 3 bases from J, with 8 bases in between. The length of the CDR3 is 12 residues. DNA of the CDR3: TGTGCCAGCAGTCAACAGGGCTACGAGCAGTACTTC. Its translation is CASSQQGYEQYF.

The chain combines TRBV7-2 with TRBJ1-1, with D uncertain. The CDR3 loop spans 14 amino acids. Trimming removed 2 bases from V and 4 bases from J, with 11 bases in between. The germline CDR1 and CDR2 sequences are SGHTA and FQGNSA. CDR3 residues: CASSLNLGFTEAFF. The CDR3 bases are TGTGCCAGCAGCTTAAATCTCGGGTTCACTGAAGCTTTCTTT.

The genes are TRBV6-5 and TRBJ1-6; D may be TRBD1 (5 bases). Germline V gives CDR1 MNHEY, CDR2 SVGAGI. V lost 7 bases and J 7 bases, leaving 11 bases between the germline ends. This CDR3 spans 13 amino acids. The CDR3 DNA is TGTGCCAGCAAGGTCCAGGGCAATTCACCCCTCCACTTT. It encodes CASKVQGNSPLHF.